This T cell receptor (beta chain) was observed in a study of early T cells in non-severe SARS-CoV-2 infection (dated by TCRdb to about 2021). In terms of the full investigation: Bulk RNA from unsorted whole blood was used for TCR sequencing, so alpha and beta chains could not be paired.

Measured from the cysteine to the phenylalanine, the CDR3 is 16 residues long. The sequence is cut down to CDR3 DNA, 48 bases in frame from base 1. CDR1 is given as SGHVS and CDR2 as FQNEAQ, both from the germline V gene. The germline ends are 17 bases apart after V is trimmed by 4 bases and J by 3 bases. About this clonotype itself: Its specific antigen is unknown. No much larger clone exists at a distance of one base, and base qualities are not known.

Broader findings and caveats from the paper: VDJdb matching was skewed toward anti-spike CD8 responses, so virus-specific expansions were likely underestimated and private and CD4 specificities were missed.

Libraries were prepared through 5' RACE. Data came from a NextSeq 500. In the TCR library protocol, unique molecular identifiers were attached to individual cDNA molecules to correct for PCR bias and sequencing error. TCR alpha and beta chains were both sequenced, and the abundances of alpha and beta sequences in each sample were closely correlated with each other. In the paper's pipeline: V gene, J gene and CDR3 annotation of TCR sequences was performed with Decombinator V4. Expanded TCRs were defined as changing significantly between any two time points under a Poisson model with p below 0.0001. Abundances of TCRs were expressed as counts per million after normalisation to the total number of TCRs sequenced in each sample. MAIT TCRs were defined by TRAV1-2 paired with TRAJ12, TRAJ20 or TRAJ33, and iNKT TCRs by TRAV10 paired with TRAJ18. VDJdb, accessed on 1 November 2021, was searched for TCRs annotated for CMV, EBV and SARS-CoV-2, and TCRs annotated for more than one antigen were excluded. TCRdb reprocessing: public reads trimmed at Q25 with fastp, clones called with MiXCR, in-frame beta chains kept. Merged by CDR3 protein, the rows form single entries marked with the most common genes and DNA. TCRdb's processing, not the authors', yielded these V and J calls. This sample lists fewer than 85,000 distinct CDR3 sequences; roughly an eighth were detected once. The biggest ten clones account for about 1.5% of the sample.

This was a case-control study nested in a cohort of healthcare workers in London, UK, who had nasopharyngeal swab PCR tests and blood samples taken every week. Healthcare workers were enrolled in the week of the UK lockdown, from 23 to 31 March 2020, and were followed every week for up to roughly 16 weeks. The TCR was taken from an adult who was a healthcare worker with PCR-confirmed SARS-CoV-2 infection or an uninfected control (not recorded which). The chain was built from TRBV7-8 and TRBJ2-3; the D gene is perhaps TRBD1, from 5 matching bases. Sequenced input: whole blood. At the DNA level, the sequence is TGTGCCAGCAGCTCCTGGGGTCAGGACACAACAGATACGCAGTATTTT. This codes for CASSSWGQDTTDTQYF. The full variable domain, completed from the reference TRBV7-8 and TRBJ2-3 proteins outside the CDR3, reads GAGVSQSPRYKVAKRGQDVALRCDPISGHVSLFWYQQALGQGPEFLTYFQNEAQLDKSGLPSDRFFAERPEGSVSTLKIQRTQQEDSAVYLCASSSWGQDTTDTQYFGPGTRLTVL.